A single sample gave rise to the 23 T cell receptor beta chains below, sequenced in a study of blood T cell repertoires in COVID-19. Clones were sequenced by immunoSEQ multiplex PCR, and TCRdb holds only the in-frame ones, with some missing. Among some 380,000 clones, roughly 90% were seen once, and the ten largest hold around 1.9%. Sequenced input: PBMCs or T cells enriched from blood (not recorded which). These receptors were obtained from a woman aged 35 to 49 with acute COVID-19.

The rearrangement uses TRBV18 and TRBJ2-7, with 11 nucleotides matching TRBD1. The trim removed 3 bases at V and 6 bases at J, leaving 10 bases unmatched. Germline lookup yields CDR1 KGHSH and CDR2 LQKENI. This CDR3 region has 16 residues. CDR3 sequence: CASSPGVGQGASEQYF. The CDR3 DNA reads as TGTGCCAGCTCACCCGGAGTTGGACAGGGGGCCTCCGAGCAGTACTTC.

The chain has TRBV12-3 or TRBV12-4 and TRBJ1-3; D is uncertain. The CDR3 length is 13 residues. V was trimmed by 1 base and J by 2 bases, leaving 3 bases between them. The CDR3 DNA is TGTGCCAGCAGTTTAGGAGCTGGAAACACCATATATTTT. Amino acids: CASSLGAGNTIYF.

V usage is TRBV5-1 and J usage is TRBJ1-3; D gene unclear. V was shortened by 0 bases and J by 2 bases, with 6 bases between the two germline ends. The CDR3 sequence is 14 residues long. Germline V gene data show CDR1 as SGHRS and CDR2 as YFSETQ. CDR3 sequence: CASSLGEAGNTIYF. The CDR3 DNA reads TGCGCCAGCAGCTTGGGGGAGGCTGGAAACACCATATATTTT.

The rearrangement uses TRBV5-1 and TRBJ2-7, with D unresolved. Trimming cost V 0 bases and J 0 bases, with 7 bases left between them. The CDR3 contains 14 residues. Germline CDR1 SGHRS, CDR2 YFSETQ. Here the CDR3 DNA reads TGCGCCAGCAGCTTGGAACACAGCTCCTACGAGCAGTACTTC. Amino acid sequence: CASSLEHSSYEQYF.

The CDR3 DNA is TGTGCCAGCAGCCAAGACCAGGGCAGTGGCTACACCTTC. It yields the protein CASSQDQGSGYTF. The chain uses TRBV4-2 and TRBJ1-2; tentatively, D is TRBD1 (5 bases). The CDR3 is made up of 13 amino acids. Trimming left V 0 bases short and J 7 bases short, with 9 bases between. Germline loops: CDR1 LGHNA, CDR2 YNFKEQ.

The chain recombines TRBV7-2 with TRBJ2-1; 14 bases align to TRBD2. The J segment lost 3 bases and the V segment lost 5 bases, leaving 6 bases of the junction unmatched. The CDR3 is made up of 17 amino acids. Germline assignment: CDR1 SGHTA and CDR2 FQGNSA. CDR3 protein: CASSRTSGGTYYNEQFF. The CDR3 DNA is TGTGCCAGCAGCCGGACTAGCGGGGGGACCTACTACAATGAGCAGTTCTTC.

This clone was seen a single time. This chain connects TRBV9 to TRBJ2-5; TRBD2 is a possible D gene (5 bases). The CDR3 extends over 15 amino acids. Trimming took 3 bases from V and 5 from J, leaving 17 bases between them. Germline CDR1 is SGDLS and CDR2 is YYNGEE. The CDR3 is CASSAGVGFGETQYF. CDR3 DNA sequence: TGTGCCAGCAGCGCCGGGGTGGGGTTTGGGGAGACCCAGTACTTC.

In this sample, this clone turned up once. The CDR3 sequence: CASSLGALNTEAFF. The CDR3 bases are TGTGCCAGCAGTTTAGGGGCACTGAACACTGAAGCTTTCTTT. The V call is TRBV28, the J call TRBJ1-1, with D tentatively TRBD1 (5 bases). The V end lost 2 bases, the J end lost 0 bases, and 7 bases lay between the germline ends. CDR1 is MDHEN and CDR2 is SYDVKM in the germline V gene. The length of the CDR3 is 14 residues.

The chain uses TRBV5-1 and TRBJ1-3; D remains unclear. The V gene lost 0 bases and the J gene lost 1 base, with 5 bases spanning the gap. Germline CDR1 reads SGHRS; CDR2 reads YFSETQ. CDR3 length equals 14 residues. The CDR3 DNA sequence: TGCGCCAGCAGCTTGGGGCAATCTGGAAACACCATATATTTT. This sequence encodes CASSLGQSGNTIYF.

The CDR3 nucleotides are TGTGCCAGCAGCTTATATGGCGGGGGGGCAAGCAACACCGGGGAGCTGTTTTTT. It codes for CASSLYGGGASNTGELFF. The chain joins TRBV11-3 to TRBJ2-2; 9 nucleotides align to TRBD2. The CDR3 sequence is 18 residues long. The germline CDR1 and CDR2 sequences are SGHNT and YENEEA. After removal of 2 bases from V and 2 bases from J, the junction contained 9 bases not matched to a gene.

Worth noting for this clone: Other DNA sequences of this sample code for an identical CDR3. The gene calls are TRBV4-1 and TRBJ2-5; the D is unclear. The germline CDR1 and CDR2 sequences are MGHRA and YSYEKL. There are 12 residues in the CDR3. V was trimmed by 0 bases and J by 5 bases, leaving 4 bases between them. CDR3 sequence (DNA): TGCGCCAGCAGCCAAGACCTGGAGACCCAGTACTTC. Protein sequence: CASSQDLETQYF.

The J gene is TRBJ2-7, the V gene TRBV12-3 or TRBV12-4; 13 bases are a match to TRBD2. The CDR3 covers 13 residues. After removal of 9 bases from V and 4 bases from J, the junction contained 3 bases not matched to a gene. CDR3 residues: CASTSGGVYEQYF. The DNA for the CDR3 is TGTGCCAGTACTAGCGGGGGGGTATACGAGCAGTACTTC.

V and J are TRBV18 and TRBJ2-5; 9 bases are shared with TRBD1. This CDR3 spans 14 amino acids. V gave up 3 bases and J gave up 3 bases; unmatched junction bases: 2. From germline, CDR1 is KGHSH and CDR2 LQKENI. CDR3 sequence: CASSPGQGKETQYF. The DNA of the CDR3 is TGTGCCAGCTCACCGGGACAGGGTAAAGAGACCCAGTACTTC.

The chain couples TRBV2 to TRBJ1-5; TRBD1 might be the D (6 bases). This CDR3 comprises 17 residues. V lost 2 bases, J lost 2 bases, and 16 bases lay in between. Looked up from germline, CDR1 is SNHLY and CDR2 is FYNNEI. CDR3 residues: CASSEIRGGAGNQPQHF. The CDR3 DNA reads TGTGCCAGCAGTGAAATTCGTGGGGGCGCCGGCAATCAGCCCCAGCATTTT.

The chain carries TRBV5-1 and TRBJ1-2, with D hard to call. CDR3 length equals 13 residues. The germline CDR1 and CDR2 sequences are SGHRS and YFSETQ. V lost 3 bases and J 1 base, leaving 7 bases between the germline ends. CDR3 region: CASSSSLNYGYTF. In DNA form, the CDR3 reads TGCGCCAGCAGCTCGAGCCTTAACTATGGCTACACCTTC. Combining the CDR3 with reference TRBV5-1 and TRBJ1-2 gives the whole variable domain KAGVTQTPRYLIKTRGQQVTLSCSPISGHRSVSWYQQTPGQGLQFLFEYFSETQRNKGNFPGRFSGRQFSNSRSEMNVSTLELGDSALYLCASSSSLNYGYTFGSGTRLTVV.

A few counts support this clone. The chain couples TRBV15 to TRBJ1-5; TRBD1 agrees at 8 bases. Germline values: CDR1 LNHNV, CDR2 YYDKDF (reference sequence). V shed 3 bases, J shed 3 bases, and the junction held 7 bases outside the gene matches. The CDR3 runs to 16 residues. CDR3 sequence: CATSSRQGIINQPQHF. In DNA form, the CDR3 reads TGTGCCACCAGCAGCAGACAGGGGATAATCAATCAGCCCCAGCATTTT.

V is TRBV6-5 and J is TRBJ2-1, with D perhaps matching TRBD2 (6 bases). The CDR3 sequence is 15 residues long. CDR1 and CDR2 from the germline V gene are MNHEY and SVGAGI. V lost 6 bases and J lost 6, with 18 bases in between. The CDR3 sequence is CASSRVILAPNEQFF. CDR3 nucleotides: TGTGCCAGCAGCAGGGTAATTCTAGCGCCCAATGAGCAGTTCTTC.

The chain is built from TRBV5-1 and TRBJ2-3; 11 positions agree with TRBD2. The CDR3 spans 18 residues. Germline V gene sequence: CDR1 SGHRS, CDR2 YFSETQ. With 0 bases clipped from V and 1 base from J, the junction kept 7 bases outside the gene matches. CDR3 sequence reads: CASSLASSGGLRTDTQYF. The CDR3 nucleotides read TGCGCCAGCAGCTTGGCCTCTAGCGGGGGGCTTCGCACAGATACGCAGTATTTT.

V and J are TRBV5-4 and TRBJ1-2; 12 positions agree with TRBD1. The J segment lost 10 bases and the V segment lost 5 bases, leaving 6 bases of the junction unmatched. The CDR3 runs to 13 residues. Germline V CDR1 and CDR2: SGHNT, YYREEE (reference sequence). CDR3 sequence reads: CASRPPGQGAYTF. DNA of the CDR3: TGTGCCAGCAGACCCCCGGGACAGGGGGCCTACACCTTC.

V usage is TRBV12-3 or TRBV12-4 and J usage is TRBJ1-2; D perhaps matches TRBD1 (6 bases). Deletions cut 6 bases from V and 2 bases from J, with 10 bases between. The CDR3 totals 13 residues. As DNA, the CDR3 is TGTGCCAGCAGCAGGGACACGAACTATGGCTACACCTTC. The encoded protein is CASSRDTNYGYTF.

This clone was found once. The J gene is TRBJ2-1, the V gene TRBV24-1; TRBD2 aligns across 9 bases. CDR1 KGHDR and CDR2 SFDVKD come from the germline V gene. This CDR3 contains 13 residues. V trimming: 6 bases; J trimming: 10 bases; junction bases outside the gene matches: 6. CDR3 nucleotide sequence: TGTGCCACCAGTCAGCGGGGGGCTGGGGAGCAGTTCTTC. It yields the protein CATSQRGAGEQFF.

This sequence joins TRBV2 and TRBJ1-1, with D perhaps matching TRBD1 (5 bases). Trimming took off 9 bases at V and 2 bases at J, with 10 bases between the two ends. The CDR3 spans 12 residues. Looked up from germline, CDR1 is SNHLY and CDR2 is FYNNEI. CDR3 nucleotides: TGTGCCAGTAACAGGATCAACACTGAAGCTTTCTTT. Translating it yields CASNRINTEAFF.

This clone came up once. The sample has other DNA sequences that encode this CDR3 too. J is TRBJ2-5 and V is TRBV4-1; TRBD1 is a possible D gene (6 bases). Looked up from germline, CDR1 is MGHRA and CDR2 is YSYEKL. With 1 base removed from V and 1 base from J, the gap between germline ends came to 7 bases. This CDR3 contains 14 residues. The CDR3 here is CASSQGGLQETQYF. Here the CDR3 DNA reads TGCGCCAGCAGCCAAGGGGGGCTCCAAGAGACCCAGTACTTC.